The 24 T cell receptor beta chains below come from one sample, sequenced in a study of cytomegalovirus exposure and HLA in healthy donors. PCR was performed using 60 Vbeta and 13 Jbeta primers. The method was immunoSEQ multiplex PCR; TCRdb's version includes in-frame clones alone and lacks a portion of them. Of about 180,000 clones listed, approximately 84% were seen once; the top ten hold under 5%. Sequencing used PBMCs. These receptors originate from a girl under 18 in good health and CMV-seropositive.

The chain combines TRBV11-1 with TRBJ1-1; D is possibly TRBD1 (6 bases). V lost 5 bases and J 2 bases, leaving 15 bases between the germline ends. Germline CDR1 reads SGHAT; CDR2 reads FQDESV (reference sequence). The CDR3 contains 15 residues. In nucleotides, the CDR3 is TGTGCCAGCAGCATGACGTTACAGGGCAACACTGAAGCTTTCTTT. Translated: CASSMTLQGNTEAFF.

This clone was seen just once. The CDR3 sequence is CASSPQGRGGLDTDTQYF. CDR3 nucleotides: TGTGCCAGCAGCCCCCAGGGGCGGGGGGGCCTTGACACAGATACGCAGTATTTT. The chain uses TRBV9 and TRBJ2-3; TRBD2 aligns across 9 bases. Germline lookup yields CDR1 SGDLS and CDR2 YYNGEE. The CDR3 totals 18 residues. The V and J ends lost 4 bases and 2 bases, in that order; junction bases with no gene match: 14.

The gene calls are TRBV9 and TRBJ1-1; D is undetermined. Between the trimmed V and J ends, which lost 0 bases and 6 bases, there was a span of 9 bases. The CDR3 covers 13 residues. Germline V CDR1 and CDR2: SGDLS, YYNGEE. CDR3 nucleotides: TGTGCCAGCAGCGTAGGGGAGTGGGCTGAAGCTTTCTTT. Amino acids: CASSVGEWAEAFF.

The V and J genes are TRBV7-2 and TRBJ2-5, with 8 bases lining up with TRBD1. The J call is uncertain, as TRBJ2-7 better fits the DNA end. The CDR3 consists of 15 residues. Germline values: CDR1 SGHTA, CDR2 FQGNSA. CDR3 bases: TGTGCCAGCAGCTTTGGACAGGGTTCCACCTACGAGCAGTACTTC. Its translation: CASSFGQGSTYEQYF.

This sequence joins TRBV25-1 and TRBJ2-2; 14 bases match TRBD2. The CDR3 has 18 amino acids. Trimming at V came to 3 bases and at J to 4 bases, leaving 7 bases not matched to a gene. Germline V CDR1 and CDR2: MGHDK, SYGVNS. The CDR3: CASSELTSGGVRTGELFF. CDR3 bases: TGTGCCAGCAGTGAGTTGACTAGCGGGGGGGTCCGCACCGGGGAGCTGTTTTTT.

The V gene is TRBV9, the J gene TRBJ2-1; 10 nucleotides align to TRBD1. The CDR3 is 12 residues long. V lost 3 bases and J lost 14; bases outside the gene matches: 5. Germline-derived CDR1 and CDR2 are SGDLS and YYNGEE. The CDR3 sequence: CASSGGGTGEFF. For the CDR3, the DNA is TGTGCCAGCAGCGGGGGAGGGACAGGGGAGTTCTTC. The variable domain in full, completed from reference TRBV9 and TRBJ2-1, reads DSGVTQTPKHLITATGQRVTLRCSPRSGDLSVYWYQQSLDQGLQFLIQYYNGEERAKGNILERFSAQQFPDLHSELNLSSLELGDSALYFCASSGGGTGEFFGPGTRLTVL.

The chain links TRBV9 to TRBJ1-5; D is unclear. The CDR3 consists of 15 residues. The V and J ends lost 4 bases and 2 bases respectively, with 13 bases between them. The germline CDR1 and CDR2 sequences are SGDLS and YYNGEE. DNA for the CDR3: TGTGCCAGCAGCCCGGACGGGGAAGGCAATCAGCCCCAGCATTTT. Translated: CASSPDGEGNQPQHF. Complete variable domain (other parts from reference TRBV9 and TRBJ1-5): DSGVTQTPKHLITATGQRVTLRCSPRSGDLSVYWYQQSLDQGLQFLIQYYNGEERAKGNILERFSAQQFPDLHSELNLSSLELGDSALYFCASSPDGEGNQPQHFGDGTRLSIL.

This clone was counted once. V gene TRBV7-6 combines with J gene TRBJ1-5; D is perhaps TRBD1 (5 bases). Germline assignment: CDR1 SGHVS and CDR2 FNYEAQ. The V and J ends lost 5 bases and 2 bases respectively, with 13 bases between them. The CDR3 has 15 amino acids. CDR3 nucleotide sequence: TGTGCCAGCAGCCCGATCGGGGGGGGCAATCAGCCCCAGCATTTT. It specifies CASSPIGGGNQPQHF. Together with reference TRBV7-6 and TRBJ1-5, the CDR3 gives the full variable domain: GAGVSQSPRYKVTKRGQDVALRCDPISGHVSLYWYRQALGQGPEFLTYFNYEAQQDKSGLPNDRFSAERPEGSISTLTIQRTEQRDSAMYRCASSPIGGGNQPQHFGDGTRLSIL.

This clone was found once. This chain uses TRBV7-8 with TRBJ1-1, with TRBD1 identical over 10 bases. The CDR3 is made up of 16 amino acids. The germline gives CDR1 SGHVS, CDR2 FQNEAQ. V gave up 5 bases and J gave up 5 bases; unmatched junction bases: 11. CDR3 amino acids: CASSPSTGGERTEAFF. The CDR3, as DNA: TGTGCCAGCAGCCCTTCGACAGGGGGCGAGAGGACTGAAGCTTTCTTT.

This clone was recorded a few times. The sample carries other DNA sequences with the same CDR3. The rearrangement uses TRBV5-1 and TRBJ1-4, with 11 bases matching TRBD1. Germline-derived CDR1 and CDR2 are SGHRS and YFSETQ. With 0 bases clipped from V and 5 bases from J, the junction kept 3 bases outside the gene matches. The CDR3 runs to 16 residues. Here the CDR3 reads CASSLAGTGGNEKLFF. The DNA for the CDR3 is TGCGCCAGCAGCTTGGCTGGGACAGGGGGGAATGAAAAACTGTTTTTT.

J is TRBJ1-2 and V is TRBV6-6; D remains ambiguous. V lost 6 bases and J lost 3, with 8 bases in between. Germline V CDR1 and CDR2: MNHNY, SVGAGI (reference sequence). This CDR3 region has 12 residues. The CDR3 here is CASRPRDYGYTF. CDR3 coding DNA: TGTGCCAGCAGACCGAGGGACTATGGCTACACCTTC.

The rearrangement uses TRBV19 and TRBJ1-5; D may be TRBD1 (5 bases). Per the germline V gene, CDR1 is LNHDA and CDR2 is SQIVND (reference sequence). The CDR3 totals 17 residues. Trimming shortened V by 1 base and J by 5 bases, and 18 bases separated the two germline ends. Written as DNA, the CDR3 is TGTGCCAGTAGTATAGCCCAAGCGGGGGATAAGGATCAGCCCCAGCATTTT. As protein: CASSIAQAGDKDQPQHF.

The rearrangement joins TRBV7-9 to TRBJ1-4; no clear D gene. The CDR3 is made up of 15 amino acids. The V end was cut by 0 bases, the J end by 2 bases, with 7 bases between. The germline V gene encodes CDR1 SEHNR and CDR2 FQNEAQ (reference sequence). In DNA, the CDR3 is TGTGCCAGCAGCTTAGCCGGGGATACTAATGAAAAACTGTTTTTT. Translation: CASSLAGDTNEKLFF.

This clone was found once. The chain combines TRBV6-5 with TRBJ1-1; 7 bases fit TRBD1. The germline V gene has CDR1 MNHEY and CDR2 SVGAGI. With 6 bases clipped from V and 6 bases from J, the junction kept 7 bases outside the gene matches. The CDR3 is 13 amino acids. Here the CDR3 DNA reads TGTGCCAGCAGACGAGGGACAGCCCCTGAAGCTTTCTTT. Translated: CASRRGTAPEAFF.

V and J are TRBV19 and TRBJ2-3; 12 nucleotides agree with TRBD2. This CDR3 comprises 16 residues. Trimming at V came to 3 bases and at J to 2 bases, leaving 3 bases not matched to a gene. Germline CDR1 LNHDA, CDR2 SQIVND (reference sequence). This CDR3 is CASSMRLAGATDTQYF. CDR3 DNA: TGTGCCAGTAGTATGCGACTAGCGGGGGCCACAGATACGCAGTATTTT. Variable domain in full (rest from reference TRBV19 and TRBJ2-3): DGGITQSPKYLFRKEGQNVTLSCEQNLNHDAMYWYRQDPGQGLRLIYYSQIVNDFQKGDIAEGYSVSREKKESFPLTVTSAQKNPTAFYLCASSMRLAGATDTQYFGPGTRLTVL.

In its sample, this clone was seen a few times. The genes are TRBV7-3 and TRBJ1-1; 8 bases are shared with TRBD1. The CDR3 length is 14 residues. Germline V gene lookup returns CDR1 SGHTA and CDR2 FQGTGA. J gave up 2 bases and V 5 bases, and 4 bases lay outside the gene matches. This chain's CDR3 is CASSPGQGNTEAFF. The CDR3 nucleotides read TGTGCCAGCAGCCCCGGACAGGGAAACACTGAAGCTTTCTTT.

The CDR3 nucleotides read TGTGCCAGCAGCCACGGATGGGACAGGACTAACTATGGCTACACCTTC. Translated, it gives CASSHGWDRTNYGYTF. The chain employs TRBV11-2 and TRBJ1-2; TRBD1 matches 8 bases. Germline V CDR1 and CDR2: SGHAT, FQNNGV. V dropped 5 bases and J dropped 0; count of bases not matched to a gene: 8. There are 16 residues in the CDR3.

This clone occurred once. V and J are TRBV5-1 and TRBJ2-1; 7 nucleotides match TRBD2. Germline V gene sequence: CDR1 SGHRS, CDR2 YFSETQ. V lost 2 bases and J lost 2; bases outside the gene matches: 7. The CDR3 has 16 residues. The CDR3 loop is CASSFAGGGPYNEQFF. The CDR3 DNA is TGCGCCAGCAGCTTTGCTGGGGGGGGACCCTACAATGAGCAGTTCTTC.

The chain has TRBV5-1 and TRBJ2-7; 11 nucleotides agree with TRBD1. The CDR3 contains 15 residues. The J segment lost 4 bases and the V segment lost 4 bases, leaving 7 bases of the junction unmatched. Per the germline V gene, CDR1 is SGHRS and CDR2 is YFSETQ. CDR3 residues: CASSLTDRGPYEQYF. CDR3 sequence (DNA): TGCGCCAGCAGCCTGACGGACAGGGGGCCGTACGAGCAGTACTTC.

The J gene is TRBJ1-2, the V gene TRBV5-1; 9 nucleotides line up with TRBD1. Unmatched junction bases numbered 6, after V lost 2 bases and J lost 4 bases. The CDR3 runs to 15 residues. Looked up from germline, CDR1 is SGHRS and CDR2 is YFSETQ. CDR3 DNA sequence: TGCGCCAGCAGCTTTACAGGGGGCGGTGGCTATGGCTACACCTTC. It is translated as CASSFTGGGGYGYTF.

On this clone: Other DNA sequences within the sample encode an identical CDR3. The gene calls are TRBV6-5 and TRBJ1-1; a possible D gene is TRBD1 (6 bases). Trimming took 8 bases from V and 4 from J, leaving 8 bases between them. The CDR3 length is 11 residues. Germline loops: CDR1 MNHEY, CDR2 SVGAGI. CDR3 nucleotides: TGTGCCAGCGCAGGGGCCACTGAAGCTTTCTTT. Its translation: CASAGATEAFF.

The chain links TRBV30 to TRBJ2-1, with a possible D match to TRBD2 (5 bases). The CDR3 has 14 residues. The germline CDR1 and CDR2 sequences are GTSNPN and SVGIG (reference sequence). Here the CDR3 reads CAETSRATYNEQFF. The CDR3, as DNA: TGTGCTGAAACCTCGCGGGCTACCTACAATGAGCAGTTCTTC.

This CDR3 is CASTAGTAYEQYF. CDR3 DNA: TGTGCCAGCACCGCGGGGACTGCCTACGAGCAGTACTTC. The chain carries TRBV7-4 and TRBJ2-7; TRBD2 might be the D (6 bases). Deletions cut 7 bases from V and 2 bases from J, with 12 bases between. CDR1 SGHVT and CDR2 SQSDAQ come from the germline V gene. The CDR3 is made up of 13 amino acids.

A few counts support this clone. The V and J genes are TRBV19 and TRBJ1-2; D uncertain. The CDR3 totals 14 residues. Germline V gene sequence: CDR1 LNHDA, CDR2 SQIVND (reference sequence). V was pared by 5 bases and J by 0 bases, with 10 bases between. The CDR3 nucleotides read TGTGCCAGTAGTTTTGGCCGCACTAACTATGGCTACACCTTC. Residues: CASSFGRTNYGYTF. Complete variable domain (other parts from reference TRBV19 and TRBJ1-2): DGGITQSPKYLFRKEGQNVTLSCEQNLNHDAMYWYRQDPGQGLRLIYYSQIVNDFQKGDIAEGYSVSREKKESFPLTVTSAQKNPTAFYLCASSFGRTNYGYTFGSGTRLTVV.